This T cell receptor beta chain was recorded in a study of T cell responses to AZD1222 COVID-19 vaccine. Study-level results: Most donors were white British, females outnumbered males, and clonal diversity was possibly underestimated. Nearly half of the spike-specific TCRs reportedly recognize variant regions that carry no mutations. CD4 TCRs linked to vaccination spanned spike, dominating at 160-218 and 743-854.

Details on this clone: Its specificity is not known.

Profiling relied on immunoSEQ multiplex PCR, and the TCRdb table lists in-frame clones only, not all of them. Found here are 97,000 or so clones, approximately 89% of them singletons; the top ten hold roughly 8%. Germline V lookup: CDR1 LNHDA, CDR2 SQIVND (reference sequence). The CDR3 is made up of 14 amino acids. V was trimmed by 5 bases and J by 3 bases, leaving 11 bases between them. The rearrangement uses TRBV19 and TRBJ2-1; D is unresolved. This TCR was recovered from an adult who received the AZD1222 COVID-19 vaccine. Sequencing used peripheral blood, obtained 28 days after the second AZD1222 dose. The CDR3 DNA is TGTGCCAGTAGTCAAAACGAACTCTACAATGAGCAGTTCTTC. Residues: CASSQNELYNEQFF. Based on the CDR3 plus reference TRBV19 and TRBJ2-1, the full variable domain is DGGITQSPKYLFRKEGQNVTLSCEQNLNHDAMYWYRQDPGQGLRLIYYSQIVNDFQKGDIAEGYSVSREKKESFPLTVTSAQKNPTAFYLCASSQNELYNEQFFGPGTRLTVL.